Detailed here is one TCR beta chain. Its antigen is undetermined. Germline V gene sequence: CDR1 SEHNR, CDR2 FQNEAQ (reference sequence). V gave up 4 bases and J gave up 3 bases, with 15 bases separating them. This CDR3 spans 15 amino acids. The protocol was immunoSEQ multiplex PCR, while the TCRdb copy is restricted to in-frame clones and leaves out a portion. This table has around 19,000 clones, more than 70% appearing once. The sample originates from a study of T cells in localized non-small cell lung cancer. Overall study findings and caveats: Multi-region tumor sequencing was not done, so intratumor heterogeneity could not be excluded. Uninvolved adjacent lung showed the highest T cell clonality, exceeding tumor. Adjacent lung exhibited a median of approximately 50 among the 100 most abundant tumor clones.

This sequence originates from a male donor at least 60 years old with stage III lung adenocarcinoma. The specimen was peripheral blood, collected before any cancer treatment. The rearrangement joins TRBV7-9 to TRBJ1-1; D may be TRBD1 (5 bases). The CDR3 DNA reads TGTGCCAGCAGCTCCCCCGGTGGCAGGGACACTGAAGCTTTCTTT. It codes for CASSSPGGRDTEAFF.